This T cell receptor beta chain stems from a study of T cells in Graves' hyperthyroidism and ophthalmopathy. In the study overall: Peripheral blood specimens were obtained at initial diagnosis, prior to any treatment.

This clonotype was detected a few times. What it binds is not known. Drawn at first hyperthyroidism diagnosis, the blood sample preceded any ophthalmopathy symptoms. Whole-study findings and limits: Blood samples included most of the expanded thyroid clonotypes exceeding 0.001.

There were TCR beta CDR3 regions amplified from RNA transcripts. First-round RT-PCR with HTBI primers amplified the TCR CDR3 region. TCRdb fed the multiplex PCR reads into MiXCR, producing one record per CDR3 protein. This repertoire shows around 250,000 distinct CDR3 sequences, roughly 15% found once; its top ten account for approximately 12%. The sequence came from a woman in her forties with Graves' hyperthyroidism that later progressed to Graves' ophthalmopathy. What was sequenced was blood.

CDR3 sequence: CASSFFAAGGEQYF. In DNA form, the CDR3 reads TGTGCCAGCAGTTTCTTTGCGGCGGGGGGGGAGCAGTACTTC. The chain links TRBV27 to TRBJ2-7; TRBD2 agrees at 9 bases. CDR1 and CDR2 (germline): MNHEY, SMNVEV (reference sequence). This CDR3 is 14 amino acids long. V shed 3 bases and J 7 bases; nucleotides not matched to a gene: 7.